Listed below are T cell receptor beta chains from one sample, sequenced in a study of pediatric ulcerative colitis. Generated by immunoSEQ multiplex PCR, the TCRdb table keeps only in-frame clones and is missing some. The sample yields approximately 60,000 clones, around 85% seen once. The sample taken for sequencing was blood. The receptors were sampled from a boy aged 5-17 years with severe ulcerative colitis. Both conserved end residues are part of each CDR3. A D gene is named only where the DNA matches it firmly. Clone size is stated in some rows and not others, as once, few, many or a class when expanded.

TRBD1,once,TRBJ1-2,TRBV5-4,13,TGTGCCAGCAGGTCGACAGGGATCGATGGCTACACCTTC,CASRSTGIDGYTF
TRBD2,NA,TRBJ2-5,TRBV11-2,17,TGTGCCAGCAGTTTGTGGCAGGGGATAGCGGGAGGAGAGACCCAGTACTTC,CASSLWQGIAGGETQYF
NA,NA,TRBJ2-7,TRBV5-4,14,TGTGCCAGCAGCTTGGATGGGGACCTCTACGAGCAGTACTTC,CASSLDGDLYEQYF
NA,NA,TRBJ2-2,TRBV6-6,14,TGTGCCAGTAATGGTAGGGCGAACACCGGGGAGCTGTTTTTT,CASNGRANTGELFF
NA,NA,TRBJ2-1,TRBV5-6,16,TGTGCCAGCAGCCCGGTTGGGAAGGGGGAACGCAATGAGCAGTTCTTC,CASSPVGKGERNEQFF
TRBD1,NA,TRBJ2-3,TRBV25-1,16,TGTGCCAGCAGTGAATATACCGGGACAGGGGAAGATACGCAGTATTTT,CASSEYTGTGEDTQYF
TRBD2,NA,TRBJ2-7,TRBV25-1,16,TGTGCCAGCAGTGAAACTAGCGGGAGAACATATGACGAGCAGTACTTC,CASSETSGRTYDEQYF
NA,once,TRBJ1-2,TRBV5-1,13,TGCGCCAGCAGCTTCGGAGACTACTATGGCTACACCTTC,CASSFGDYYGYTF
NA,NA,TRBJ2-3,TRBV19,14,TGTGCCAGTAGTGCCCAGGGGGGTGGAGATACGCAGTATTTT,CASSAQGGGDTQYF
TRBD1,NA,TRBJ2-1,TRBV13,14,TGTGCCAGCAGCCCCAGGACAGGGTATAGCGAGCAGTTCTTC,CASSPRTGYSEQFF
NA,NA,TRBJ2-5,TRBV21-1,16,TGTGCCAGCAGCAAAGGCGCTAATTGTCGGCTGGAGACCCAGTACTTC,CASSKGANCRLETQYF
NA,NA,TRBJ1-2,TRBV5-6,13,TGTGCCAGCAGCTTGAACGTGGGAGACGGCTACACCTTC,CASSLNVGDGYTF
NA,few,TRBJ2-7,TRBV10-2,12,TGCGCCAGCAGGCGGGACAACTACGAGCAGTACTTC,CASRRDNYEQYF
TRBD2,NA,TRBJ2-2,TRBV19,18,TGTGCCAGTAGTATCATGGGACTAGCGGGAGGGCCGGCCGGGGAGCTGTTTTTT,CASSIMGLAGGPAGELFF
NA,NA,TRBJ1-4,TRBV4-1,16,TGCGCCAGCAGCCAAGATATGTCGGGGGGCGCAGGAAAACTGTTTTTT,CASSQDMSGGAGKLFF
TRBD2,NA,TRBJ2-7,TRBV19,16,TGTGCCAGTAGTTCCCAACATGGACTAGGAGATACTCTGCAGTACTTC,CASSSQHGLGDTLQYF
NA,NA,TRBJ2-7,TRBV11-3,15,TGTGCCAGCAGCTTAGGGGGAGTCCCCTCGTCCGAGCAGTACTTC,CASSLGGVPSSEQYF
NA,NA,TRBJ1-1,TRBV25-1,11,TGTGCCAGCAGTGATCCATCTGAAGCTTTCTTT,CASSDPSEAFF
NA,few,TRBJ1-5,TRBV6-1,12,TGTGCCAGCGATCGGTCGGGTCAGCCCCAGCATTTT,CASDRSGQPQHF
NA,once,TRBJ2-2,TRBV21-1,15,TGTGCCAGCAGACGACTAGCGCCACACACCGGGGAGCTGTTTTTT,CASRRLAPHTGELFF
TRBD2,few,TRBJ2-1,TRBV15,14,TGTGCCACCAGCCTAGCGGGAGGAACACATGAGCAGTTCTTC,CATSLAGGTHEQFF
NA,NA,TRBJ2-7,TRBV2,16,TGTGCCAGCAGTGAACAGTCCGGGGTCCGCCCCTACGAGCAGTACTTC,CASSEQSGVRPYEQYF
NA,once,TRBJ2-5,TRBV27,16,TGTGCCACCCGCCAGACCCCGGGTTCCGGTAGTGAGACCCAGTACTTC,CATRQTPGSGSETQYF
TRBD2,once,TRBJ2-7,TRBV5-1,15,TGCGCCAGCAGCTTGTGGGCTAGCGGGTCCTACGAGCAGTACTTC,CASSLWASGSYEQYF
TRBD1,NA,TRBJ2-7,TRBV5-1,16,TGCGCCAGCAGCCCGGAGGATTGGACAGGGTTCCCCGAGCAGTACTTC,CASSPEDWTGFPEQYF
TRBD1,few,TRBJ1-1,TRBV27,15,TGTGCCAGCAGTTCAGGACAGGGGGCTAGCACTGAAGCTTTCTTT,CASSSGQGASTEAFF
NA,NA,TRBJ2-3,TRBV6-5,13,TGTGCCAGCAGTAAGAGGGGAACAGATACGCAGTATTTT,CASSKRGTDTQYF
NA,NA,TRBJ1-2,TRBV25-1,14,TGTGCCAGCAGTCTCGGGGTTGGAACTAATGGCTACACCTTC,CASSLGVGTNGYTF
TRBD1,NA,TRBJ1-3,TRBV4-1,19,TGCGCCAGCAGCCAAGATATCTATGGGACAGGGGACTCTGGAAACACCATATATTTT,CASSQDIYGTGDSGNTIYF
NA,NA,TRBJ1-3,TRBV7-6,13,TGTGCCTCGGCGGGGTTCTCTGGAAACACCATATATTTT,CASAGFSGNTIYF
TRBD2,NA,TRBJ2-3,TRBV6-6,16,TGTGCCAGCAGTTACCAAGGGAGACTAGCCACAGATACGCAGTATTTT,CASSYQGRLATDTQYF
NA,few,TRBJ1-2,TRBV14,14,TGTGCCAGCAGCGAACGCTCCACTAACTATGGCTACACCTTC,CASSERSTNYGYTF
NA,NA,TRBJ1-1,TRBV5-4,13,TGTGCCAGCAGCTTACAACCAAACACTGAAGCTTTCTTT,CASSLQPNTEAFF
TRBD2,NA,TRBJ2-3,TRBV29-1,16,TGCAGCGGGCACGAGTTTGGCGGCGGGAGCGCAGATACGCAGTATTTT,CSGHEFGGGSADTQYF
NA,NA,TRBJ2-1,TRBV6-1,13,TGTGCCAACAGACGGGAAATTTACAATGAGCAGTTCTTC,CANRREIYNEQFF
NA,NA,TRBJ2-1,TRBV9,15,TGTGCCAGCAGCGTGGGACACTCCTCCTACAATGAGCAGTTCTTC,CASSVGHSSYNEQFF
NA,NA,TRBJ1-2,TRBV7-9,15,TGTGCCAGCAGCTTAGATGGCAGTAGGGGGTATGGCTACACCTTC,CASSLDGSRGYGYTF
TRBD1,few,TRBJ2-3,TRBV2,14,TGTGCCAGCAGTTGGACAGGGGGCACAGATACGCAGTATTTT,CASSWTGGTDTQYF
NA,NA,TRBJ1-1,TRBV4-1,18,TGCGCCAGCAGCCAAGATTTCGGGGACGGATACATGAACACTGAAGCTTTCTTT,CASSQDFGDGYMNTEAFF
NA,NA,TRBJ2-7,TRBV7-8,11,TGTGCCAGCAGCCCTCCTTACGAGCAGTACTTC,CASSPPYEQYF
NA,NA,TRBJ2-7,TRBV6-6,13,TGTGCCAGCAGCCTTCGGGACGGTTACGAGCAGTACTTC,CASSLRDGYEQYF
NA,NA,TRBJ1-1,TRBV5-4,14,TGTGCCAGCAGCTTGGGACAGAGGAACACTGAAGCTTTCTTT,CASSLGQRNTEAFF
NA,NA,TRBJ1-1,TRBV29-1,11,TGCAGCGTTGAAGAAGGGTATGGGGCTTTCTTT,CSVEEGYGAFF
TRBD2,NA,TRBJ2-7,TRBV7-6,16,TGTGCCAGCAGCCCCCAACTAGCGGGAGAACCCTACGAGCAGTACTTC,CASSPQLAGEPYEQYF
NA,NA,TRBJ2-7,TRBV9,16,TGTGCCAGCAGCGAGGGGTTGTGGGACCCCTCCTACGAGCAGTACTTC,CASSEGLWDPSYEQYF
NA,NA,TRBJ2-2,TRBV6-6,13,TGTGCCAGCAGAAGCGGTGGGGCCGGGGAGCTGTTTTTT,CASRSGGAGELFF
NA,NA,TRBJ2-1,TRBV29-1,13,TGCAGCGTATTAGCGGTCAACGCGCATGAGCAGTTCTTC,CSVLAVNAHEQFF
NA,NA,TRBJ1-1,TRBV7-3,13,TGTGCCAGCAGCCGAGACATGAACACTGAAGCTTTCTTT,CASSRDMNTEAFF
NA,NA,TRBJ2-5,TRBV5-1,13,TGCGCCAGCAGCCGGGACACCCAAGAGACCCAGTACTTC,CASSRDTQETQYF
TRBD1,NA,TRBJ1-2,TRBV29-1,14,TGCAGCGTTGAAGAGACAGGGACGGACTATGGCTACACCTTC,CSVEETGTDYGYTF
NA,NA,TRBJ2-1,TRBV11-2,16,TGTGCCAGCAGCTTAGGGAGCCTAGCCCCCTACAATGAGCAGTTCTTC,CASSLGSLAPYNEQFF